A single sample gave rise to the 32 T cell receptor beta chains below, sequenced in a study of OX40 agonist ivuxolimab in advanced cancers. The assay was immunoSEQ multiplex PCR, and TCRdb's table has in-frame clones only and misses some. This sample carries roughly 100,000 clones, roughly 90% of them seen once, and the ten largest clones take roughly 5.5%. Sample: CD4+ or CD8+ T cells sorted from blood, taken in a trial of the OX40 agonist ivuxolimab. The receptors derive from an adult with an advanced solid tumor such as melanoma, head and neck, liver or kidney cancer.

J is TRBJ2-3 and V is TRBV5-1, with D perhaps given as TRBD1 or TRBD2 (6 bases each). Trimming removed 1 base at V and 1 base at J, with 10 bases between. CDR3 size: 15 residues. CDR1 is SGHRS and CDR2 is YFSETQ in the germline V gene. The CDR3 loop reads CASSLRGAGTDTQYF. The CDR3 coding sequence is TGCGCCAGCAGCTTGAGGGGGGCGGGCACAGATACGCAGTATTTT.

The V and J genes are TRBV5-1 and TRBJ2-1; tentative D call: TRBD2 (6 bases). V was trimmed by 0 bases and J by 4 bases, leaving 14 bases between them. The CDR3 has 16 residues. CDR1 is SGHRS, CDR2 YFSETQ, per germline. The CDR3 nucleotides are TGCGCCAGCAGCTTGGAATTAGGACTACAGTACAATGAGCAGTTCTTC. This encodes CASSLELGLQYNEQFF.

The chain uses TRBV25-1 and TRBJ2-5, with D unresolved. From germline, CDR1 is MGHDK and CDR2 SYGVNS. The CDR3 is made up of 13 amino acids. V shed 4 bases and J shed 5 bases, with 11 bases lying between them. CDR3 DNA: TGTGCCAGCAGTGTGACTCTAAGTGAGACCCAGTACTTC. Translated: CASSVTLSETQYF.

The rearrangement uses TRBV4-3 and TRBJ1-2; D gene uncertain. CDR1 LGHNA and CDR2 YSLEER come from the germline V gene. The CDR3 runs to 15 residues. Trimming removed 0 bases from V and 4 bases from J, with 12 bases in between. The CDR3 DNA sequence: TGCGCCAGCAGCCAAGAATGGGGTTACAGCTATGGCTACACCTTC. It translates to CASSQEWGYSYGYTF.

The chain has TRBV5-3 and TRBJ1-5, with unresolved D. TRBV5-3 is placed among ORFs of uncertain function. Trimming shortened V by 1 base and J by 0 bases, and 2 bases separated the two germline ends. The CDR3 has 13 residues. The CDR3 DNA follows: TGTGCCAGAAGCTTGTGTAGCAATCAGCCCCAGCATTTT. Its translation is CARSLCSNQPQHF.

In DNA, the CDR3 is TGTGCCAGCAGCTTAATGGGTTCCTACGAGCAGTACTTC. It translates to CASSLMGSYEQYF. The rearrangement links TRBV7-8 to TRBJ2-5, with D unresolved. TRBJ2-7 explains the end of the DNA better; the J call may be wrong. In germline, CDR1 is SGHVS, CDR2 FQNEAQ. CDR3 length equals 13 residues.

The chain combines TRBV11-3 with TRBJ1-2; D gene ambiguous. With 5 bases removed from V and 0 bases from J, the gap between germline ends came to 13 bases. The CDR3 loop spans 15 amino acids. Germline CDR1 reads SGHNT; CDR2 reads YENEEA. The CDR3 bases are TGTGCCAGCAGCGGATACGGGGAGACTAACTATGGCTACACCTTC. Translation gives CASSGYGETNYGYTF.

This clone was observed a handful of times. V gene TRBV7-2 combines with J gene TRBJ2-1; a possible D gene is TRBD2 (6 bases). Germline assignment: CDR1 SGHTA and CDR2 FQGNSA. Trimming left V 7 bases short and J 8 bases short, with 15 bases between. The CDR3 has 13 amino acids. Here the CDR3 DNA reads TGTGCCAGCAACCCCCCGGGAGTCGATGAGCAGTTCTTC. Translation gives CASNPPGVDEQFF.

This clone has a handful of counts. This chain joins TRBV5-1 and TRBJ1-5; D unresolved. Germline CDR1 SGHRS, CDR2 YFSETQ. The CDR3 is 15 residues long. Trimming stripped 4 bases from V and 3 bases from J, with 14 bases between. The CDR3 DNA reads as TGCGCCAGCAGCGCGACGGACGGTCTCAATCAGCCCCAGCATTTT. Its translation is CASSATDGLNQPQHF.

This rearrangement joins TRBV9 to TRBJ1-5, with D unclear. The CDR3 extends over 13 amino acids. Trimming stripped 4 bases from V and 1 base from J, with 6 bases between. In germline, CDR1 is SGDLS, CDR2 YYNGEE. CDR3 nucleotide sequence: TGTGCCAGCAGCCAGGACAGCAATCAGCCCCAGCATTTT. It codes for CASSQDSNQPQHF.

V gene TRBV7-8 combines with J gene TRBJ2-1; 12 bases are shared with TRBD2. With V trimmed by 4 bases and J by 3 bases, 10 bases remained unmatched. This CDR3 is built from 18 residues. CDR1 is SGHVS and CDR2 is FQNEAQ in the germline V gene. CDR3 sequence reads: CASSSTSVTSGGYNEQFF. Here the CDR3 DNA reads TGTGCCAGCAGCTCCACTTCGGTGACTAGCGGGGGCTACAATGAGCAGTTCTTC.

The chain links TRBV6-6 to TRBJ1-5; 9 bases match TRBD1. Germline-derived CDR1 and CDR2 are MNHNY and SVGAGI (reference sequence). There are 13 residues in the CDR3. The J segment lost 5 bases and the V segment lost 5 bases, leaving 1 base of the junction unmatched. CDR3 sequence reads: CASSRTGDQPQHF. The CDR3 DNA reads TGTGCCAGCAGTAGGACAGGGGATCAGCCCCAGCATTTT.

V gene TRBV6-5 combines with J gene TRBJ2-7; D is unclear. Germline V gene lookup returns CDR1 MNHEY and CDR2 SVGAGI. CDR3 size: 15 residues. V lost 0 bases to trimming and J lost 3 bases, with 12 bases between them. The CDR3 loop reads CASSYSLNGDYEQYF. DNA of the CDR3: TGTGCCAGCAGTTACTCTTTAAATGGGGACTACGAGCAGTACTTC.

The rearrangement joins TRBV6-5 to TRBJ2-5; 7 bases agree with TRBD1. The J call may be wrong; the DNA end is better matched by TRBJ2-7. The CDR3 totals 13 residues. Germline V gene lookup returns CDR1 MNHEY and CDR2 SVGAGI. The CDR3 here is CASSLTGLGEQYF. The CDR3 nucleotides read TGTGCCAGCAGTCTGACAGGGCTGGGCGAGCAGTACTTC.

V and J are TRBV2 and TRBJ1-1; possible D gene TRBD1, 6 bases. Trimming left V 8 bases short and J 1 base short, with 11 bases between. Germline CDR1 reads SNHLY; CDR2 reads FYNNEI. The CDR3 length is 13 residues. CDR3 in amino acids: CASRRQENTEAFF. The DNA for the CDR3 is TGTGCCAGCCGACGACAGGAGAACACTGAAGCTTTCTTT.

The V call is TRBV19, the J call TRBJ2-5; TRBD1 agrees at 7 bases. V was clipped by 8 bases and J by 5 bases; unmatched bases: 2. This CDR3 is 11 amino acids long. The V gene's germline CDR1 is LNHDA and CDR2 SQIVND (reference sequence). Here the CDR3 DNA reads TGTGCCAGTGCACAGGGGGAGACCCAGTACTTC. It yields the protein CASAQGETQYF.

The rearrangement uses TRBV9 and TRBJ2-3; 10 positions match TRBD2. The CDR3 covers 16 residues. Germline V gene sequence: CDR1 SGDLS, CDR2 YYNGEE. After removal of 4 bases from V and 4 bases from J, the junction contained 9 bases not matched to a gene. The CDR3 DNA reads as TGTGCCAGCAGCAGAGGGGGACTAGCGTCCGCAGATACGCAGTATTTT. It yields the protein CASSRGGLASADTQYF.

V usage is TRBV4-1 and J usage is TRBJ2-7; 9 nucleotides align to TRBD2. V lost 1 base to trimming and J lost 5 bases; unmatched junction nucleotides: 6. The CDR3 covers 15 residues. The germline V gene encodes CDR1 MGHRA and CDR2 YSYEKL. The CDR3 DNA sequence: TGCGCCAGCAGCCAAGCGCGGGGGGGGCCGAACGAGCAGTACTTC. This encodes CASSQARGGPNEQYF.

V usage is TRBV10-3 and J usage is TRBJ1-1; TRBD1 aligns across 10 bases. Germline V gives CDR1 ENHRY, CDR2 SYGVKD. The CDR3 has 14 residues. V shed 6 bases, J shed 3 bases, and the junction held 4 bases outside the gene matches. In DNA, the CDR3 is TGTGCCATCAGGGGACAGGGGTCAGACACTGAAGCTTTCTTT. It codes for CAIRGQGSDTEAFF.

The chain couples TRBV6-6 to TRBJ2-5, with unresolved D. Germline V gene lookup returns CDR1 MNHNY and CDR2 SVGAGI (reference sequence). Trimming took off 2 bases at V and 4 bases at J, with 5 bases between the two ends. The CDR3 spans 12 residues. CDR3 sequence reads: CASSYGGETQYF. The CDR3 region has the DNA TGTGCCAGCAGTTACGGCGGAGAGACCCAGTACTTC.

Note on this clone: Within the sample, other DNA sequences also encode this same CDR3. V and J are TRBV18 and TRBJ2-7; D unresolved. Germline lookup yields CDR1 KGHSH and CDR2 LQKENI. Trimming stripped 2 bases from V and 1 base from J, with 3 bases between. This CDR3 spans 12 amino acids. This CDR3 reads CASSPGSYEQYF. The DNA of the CDR3 is TGTGCCAGCTCACCAGGGTCCTACGAGCAGTACTTC.

The chain couples TRBV19 to TRBJ1-2, with 7 bases matching TRBD1. Germline V gene lookup returns CDR1 LNHDA and CDR2 SQIVND (reference sequence). The J segment lost 0 bases and the V segment lost 5 bases, leaving 3 bases of the junction unmatched. This CDR3 comprises 14 residues. The CDR3 region is CASSWQGANYGYTF. The CDR3 bases are TGTGCCAGTAGTTGGCAGGGGGCTAACTATGGCTACACCTTC.

This clone was seen a few times. This sequence joins TRBV25-1 and TRBJ1-1, with 9 nucleotides matching TRBD1. Germline assignment: CDR1 MGHDK and CDR2 SYGVNS. This CDR3 spans 15 amino acids. J lost 0 bases, V lost 4 bases, and 3 bases had no gene match. The CDR3 reads CASSGTGALNTEAFF. The CDR3 DNA follows: TGTGCCAGCAGTGGGACAGGGGCGCTGAACACTGAAGCTTTCTTT.

The chain has TRBV29-1 and TRBJ2-1; TRBD2 is a possible D gene (6 bases). Trimming stripped 4 bases from V and 5 bases from J, with 12 bases between. The germline V gene encodes CDR1 SQVTM and CDR2 ANQGSEA. The CDR3 is made up of 13 amino acids. Here the CDR3 DNA reads TGCAGCGTTGTCGGGAGTTGGGACAATGAGCAGTTCTTC. Translated: CSVVGSWDNEQFF.

The rearrangement joins TRBV11-2 to TRBJ2-3, with D perhaps matching TRBD1 (5 bases). V was clipped by 4 bases and J by 5 bases, with 16 bases between them. The CDR3 extends over 15 amino acids. Germline CDR1 reads SGHAT; CDR2 reads FQNNGV. For the CDR3, the DNA is TGTGCCAGCAGCTCCGAAAGGGGAATGGGAGATACGCAGTATTTT. Protein: CASSSERGMGDTQYF.

The rearrangement joins TRBV18 to TRBJ1-2; the match to TRBD1 covers 7 bases. The CDR3 consists of 14 residues. CDR1 is KGHSH, CDR2 LQKENI, per germline. Trimming cost V 5 bases and J 0 bases; bases outside gene matches: 3. CDR3 loop: CASSAGQPNYGYTF. As DNA, the CDR3 is TGTGCCAGCTCAGCGGGACAGCCTAACTATGGCTACACCTTC.

The V and J genes are TRBV19 and TRBJ1-2; TRBD1 agrees at 7 bases. J gave up 3 bases and V 7 bases, and 5 bases lay outside the gene matches. The CDR3 contains 13 residues. In germline, CDR1 is LNHDA, CDR2 SQIVND (reference sequence). This chain's CDR3 is CASNRGQHYGYTF. The CDR3 DNA reads TGTGCCAGTAATAGGGGACAGCACTATGGCTACACCTTC.

The genes are TRBV6-1 and TRBJ2-7, with TRBD2 identical over 7 bases. The length of the CDR3 is 15 residues. The junction had 6 bases not matched to a gene; V was cut back by 1 base and J by 3 bases. In germline, CDR1 is MNHNS, CDR2 SASEGT. The CDR3 DNA sequence: TGTGCCAGCAGTGAAGGGAGCGGGGCGATCTACGAGCAGTACTTC. Encoded protein: CASSEGSGAIYEQYF.

The chain links TRBV12-5 to TRBJ2-7; TRBD2 is a possible D gene (7 bases). Per germline, CDR1 LGHNT and CDR2 FRNRAP. The CDR3 totals 15 residues. The V end lost 5 bases, the J end lost 3 bases, and 17 bases lay between the germline ends. The chain's CDR3 is CASGAGAGRFYEQYF. In DNA form, the CDR3 reads TGTGCTAGTGGTGCGGGGGCGGGTAGGTTCTACGAGCAGTACTTC.

The gene calls are TRBV14 and TRBJ2-4; tentatively, D is TRBD2 (6 bases). Germline CDR1 is SGHDN and CDR2 is FVKESK. Trimming removed 2 bases at V and 0 bases at J, with 11 bases between. The CDR3 totals 16 residues. For the CDR3, the DNA is TGTGCCAGCAGCCAACTTAGCGGTTTAGCCAAAAACATTCAGTACTTC. This codes for CASSQLSGLAKNIQYF.

This clone came up once. The gene calls are TRBV6-5 and TRBJ1-1; 8 bases align to TRBD1. Germline values: CDR1 MNHEY, CDR2 SVGAGI. Trimming removed 4 bases from V and 10 bases from J; junction bases left unmatched: 5. The CDR3 contains 12 residues. The CDR3 nucleotides read TGTGCCAGCAGTTCAGGACAGGGCAGAGCTTTCTTT. It is translated as CASSSGQGRAFF.

This sequence joins TRBV29-1 and TRBJ1-5; maybe TRBD1 (5 bases). The V gene's germline CDR1 is SQVTM and CDR2 ANQGSEA. CDR3 length equals 15 residues. The V gene lost 3 bases and the J gene lost 7 bases, with 19 bases spanning the gap. In nucleotides, the CDR3 is TGCAGCGTTGACTTTGGAGGGGCAAGGAAACAGCCCCAGCATTTT. This encodes CSVDFGGARKQPQHF.